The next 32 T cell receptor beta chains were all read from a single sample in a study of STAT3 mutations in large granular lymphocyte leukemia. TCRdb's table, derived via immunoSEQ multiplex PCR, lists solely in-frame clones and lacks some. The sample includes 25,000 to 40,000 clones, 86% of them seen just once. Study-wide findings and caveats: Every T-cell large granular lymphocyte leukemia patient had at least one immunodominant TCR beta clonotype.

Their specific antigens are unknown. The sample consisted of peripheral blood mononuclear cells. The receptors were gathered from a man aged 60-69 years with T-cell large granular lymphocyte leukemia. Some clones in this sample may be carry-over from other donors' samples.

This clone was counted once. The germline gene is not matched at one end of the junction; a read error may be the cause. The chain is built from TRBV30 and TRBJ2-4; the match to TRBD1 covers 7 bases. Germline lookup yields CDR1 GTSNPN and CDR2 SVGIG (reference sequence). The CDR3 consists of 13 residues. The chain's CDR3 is CVWRQGGKNIQYF. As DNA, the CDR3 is TGTGTCTGGAGACAGGGTGGCAAAAACATTCAGTACTTC.

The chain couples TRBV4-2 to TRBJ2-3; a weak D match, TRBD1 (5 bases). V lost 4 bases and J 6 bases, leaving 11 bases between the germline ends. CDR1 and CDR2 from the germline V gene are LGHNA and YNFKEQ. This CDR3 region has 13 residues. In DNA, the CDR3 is TGTGCCAGCAGCCCCCAGGGTTTCGATACGCAGTATTTT. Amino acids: CASSPQGFDTQYF.

Here the CDR3 reads CASSLPLAASTDTQYF. The CDR3 DNA reads as TGTGCCAGCAGCTTGCCACTAGCGGCTAGCACAGATACGCAGTATTTT. The chain recombines TRBV5-5 with TRBJ2-3; 8 bases line up with TRBD2. V was clipped by 1 base and J by 0 bases; unmatched bases: 4. This CDR3 region has 16 residues. CDR1 SGHKS and CDR2 YYEKEE come from the germline V gene (reference sequence). Using reference TRBV5-5 and TRBJ2-3 for the parts outside the CDR3, the full variable domain is DAGVTQSPTHLIKTRGQQVTLRCSPISGHKSVSWYQQVLGQGPQFIFQYYEKEERGRGNFPDRFSARQFPNYSSELNVNALLLGDSALYLCASSLPLAASTDTQYFGPGTRLTVL.

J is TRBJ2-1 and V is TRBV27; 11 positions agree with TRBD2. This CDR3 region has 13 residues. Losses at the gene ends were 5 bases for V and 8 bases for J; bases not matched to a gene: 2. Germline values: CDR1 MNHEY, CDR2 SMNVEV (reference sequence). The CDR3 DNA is TGTGCCAGCAGTGCTAGCGGGAGGTATGAGCAGTTCTTC. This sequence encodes CASSASGRYEQFF.

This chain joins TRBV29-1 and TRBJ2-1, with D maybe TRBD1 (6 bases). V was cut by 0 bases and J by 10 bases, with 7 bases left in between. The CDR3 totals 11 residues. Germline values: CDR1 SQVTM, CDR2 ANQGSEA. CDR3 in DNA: TGCAGCGTTGAAGAGGGGGCCGAGCAGTTCTTC. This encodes CSVEEGAEQFF.

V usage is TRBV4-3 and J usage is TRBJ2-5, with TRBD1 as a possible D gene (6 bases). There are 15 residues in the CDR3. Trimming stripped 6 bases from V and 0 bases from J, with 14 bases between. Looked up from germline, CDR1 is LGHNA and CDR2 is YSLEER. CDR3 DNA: TGCGCCAGCAGTGTCGGGACACAGTACCAAGAGACCCAGTACTTC. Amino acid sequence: CASSVGTQYQETQYF.

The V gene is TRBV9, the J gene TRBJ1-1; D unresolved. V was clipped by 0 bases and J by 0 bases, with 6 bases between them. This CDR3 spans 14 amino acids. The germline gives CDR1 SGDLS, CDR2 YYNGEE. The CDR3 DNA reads TGTGCCAGCAGCGTAGAACAGCTGAACACTGAAGCTTTCTTT. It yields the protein CASSVEQLNTEAFF.

CDR3: CASSLNYEQYF. The CDR3 DNA is TGTGCCAGCAGTTTGAATTACGAGCAGTACTTC. This rearrangement joins TRBV6-6 to TRBJ2-7; D not resolved. Looked up from germline, CDR1 is MNHNY and CDR2 is SVGAGI (reference sequence). There are 11 residues in the CDR3. The V and J ends lost 4 bases and 4 bases respectively, with 5 bases between them.

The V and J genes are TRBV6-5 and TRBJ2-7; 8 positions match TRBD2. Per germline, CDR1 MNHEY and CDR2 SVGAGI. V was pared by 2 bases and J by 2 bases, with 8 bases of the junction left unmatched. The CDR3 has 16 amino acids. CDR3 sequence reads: CASSYGTSGSTYEQYF. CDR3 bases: TGTGCCAGCAGTTACGGAACTAGCGGATCAACCTACGAGCAGTACTTC.

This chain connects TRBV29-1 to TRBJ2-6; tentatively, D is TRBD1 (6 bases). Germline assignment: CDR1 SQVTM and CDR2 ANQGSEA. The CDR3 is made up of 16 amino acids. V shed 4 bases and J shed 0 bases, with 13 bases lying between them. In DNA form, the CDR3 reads TGCAGCGTTGCCAGGGACACCGACTCTGGGGCCAACGTCCTGACTTTC. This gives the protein CSVARDTDSGANVLTF. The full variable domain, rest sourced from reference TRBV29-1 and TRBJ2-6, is SAVISQKPSRDICQRGTSLTIQCQVDSQVTMMFWYRQQPGQSLTLIATANQGSEATYESGFVIDKFPISRPNLTFSTLTVSNMSPEDSSIYLCSVARDTDSGANVLTFGAGSRLTVL.

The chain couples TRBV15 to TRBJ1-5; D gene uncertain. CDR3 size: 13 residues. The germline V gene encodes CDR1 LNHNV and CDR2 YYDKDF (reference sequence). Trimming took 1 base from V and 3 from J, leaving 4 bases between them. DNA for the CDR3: TGTGCCACCAGCAGAGTGGTCAATCAGCCCCAGCATTTT. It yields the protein CATSRVVNQPQHF.

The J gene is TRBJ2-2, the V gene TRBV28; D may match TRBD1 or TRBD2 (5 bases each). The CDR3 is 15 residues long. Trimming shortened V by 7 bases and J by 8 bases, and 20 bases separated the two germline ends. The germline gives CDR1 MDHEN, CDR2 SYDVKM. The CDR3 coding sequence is TGTGCCAGCAATACCCCTGGGACGTTCGGGGGGGAGCTGTTTTTT. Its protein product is CASNTPGTFGGELFF.

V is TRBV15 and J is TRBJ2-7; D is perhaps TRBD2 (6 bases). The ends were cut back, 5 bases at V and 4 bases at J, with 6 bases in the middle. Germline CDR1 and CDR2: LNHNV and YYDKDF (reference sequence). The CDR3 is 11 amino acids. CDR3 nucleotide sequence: TGTGCCACCAGCGGGGGGTACGAGCAGTACTTC. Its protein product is CATSGGYEQYF. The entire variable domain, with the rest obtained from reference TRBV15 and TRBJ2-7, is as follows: DAMVIQNPRYQVTQFGKPVTLSCSQTLNHNVMYWYQQKSSQAPKLLFHYYDKDFNNEADTPDNFQSRRPNTSFCFLDIRSPGLGDTAMYLCATSGGYEQYFGPGTRLTVT.

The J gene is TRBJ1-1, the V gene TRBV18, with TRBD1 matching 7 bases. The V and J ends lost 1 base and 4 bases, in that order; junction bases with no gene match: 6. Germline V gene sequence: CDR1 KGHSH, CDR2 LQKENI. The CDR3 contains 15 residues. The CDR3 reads CASSPRPGGSTEAFF. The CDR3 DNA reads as TGTGCCAGCTCACCACGTCCAGGGGGTAGCACTGAAGCTTTCTTT. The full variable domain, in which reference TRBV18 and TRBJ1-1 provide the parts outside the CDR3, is NAGVMQNPRHLVRRRGQEARLRCSPMKGHSHVYWYRQLPEEGLKFMVYLQKENIIDESGMPKERFSAEFPKEGPSILRIQQVVRGDSAAYFCASSPRPGGSTEAFFGQGTRLTVV.

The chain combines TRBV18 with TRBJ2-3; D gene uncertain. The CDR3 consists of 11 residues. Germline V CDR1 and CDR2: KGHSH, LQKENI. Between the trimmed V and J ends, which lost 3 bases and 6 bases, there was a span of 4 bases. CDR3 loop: CASSPSDTQYF. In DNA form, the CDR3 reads TGTGCCAGCTCACCGTCCGATACGCAGTATTTT.

The CDR3: CASSQEFNTEAFF. The CDR3 coding sequence is TGTGCCAGCAGCCAAGAGTTTAACACTGAAGCTTTCTTT. The rearrangement joins TRBV14 to TRBJ1-1; D not resolved. The CDR3 loop spans 13 amino acids. The V end was cut by 0 bases, the J end by 2 bases, with 4 bases between. CDR1 is SGHDN and CDR2 is FVKESK in the germline V gene.

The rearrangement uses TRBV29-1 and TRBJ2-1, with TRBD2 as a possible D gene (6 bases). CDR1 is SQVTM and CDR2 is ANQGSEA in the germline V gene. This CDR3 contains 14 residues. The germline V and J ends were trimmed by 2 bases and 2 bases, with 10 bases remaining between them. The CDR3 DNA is TGCAGCGTTGAATGGTGGGGGGCCTACAATGAGCAGTTCTTC. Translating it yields CSVEWWGAYNEQFF.

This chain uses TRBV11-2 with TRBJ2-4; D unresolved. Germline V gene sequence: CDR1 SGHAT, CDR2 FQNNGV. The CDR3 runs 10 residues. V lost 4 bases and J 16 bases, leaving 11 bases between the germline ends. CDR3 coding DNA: TGTGCCAGCAGCTCCATGGCTTCTTACTTC. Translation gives CASSSMASYF.

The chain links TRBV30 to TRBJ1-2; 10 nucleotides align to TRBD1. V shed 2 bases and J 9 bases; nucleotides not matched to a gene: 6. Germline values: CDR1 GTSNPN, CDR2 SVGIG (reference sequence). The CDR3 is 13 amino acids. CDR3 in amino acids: CAWSTLTGGSYTF. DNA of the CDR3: TGTGCCTGGAGTACCCTGACAGGGGGCAGCTACACCTTC.

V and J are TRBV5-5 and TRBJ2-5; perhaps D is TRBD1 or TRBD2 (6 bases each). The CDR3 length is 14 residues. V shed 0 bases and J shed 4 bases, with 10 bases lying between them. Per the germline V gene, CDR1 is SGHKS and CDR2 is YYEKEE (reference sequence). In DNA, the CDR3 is TGTGCCAGCAGCTTGGAAGGGGGGAGAGAGACCCAGTACTTC. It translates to CASSLEGGRETQYF.

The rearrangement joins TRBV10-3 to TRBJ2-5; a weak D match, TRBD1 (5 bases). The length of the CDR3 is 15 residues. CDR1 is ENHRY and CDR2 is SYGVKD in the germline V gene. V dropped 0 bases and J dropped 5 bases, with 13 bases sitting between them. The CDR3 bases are TGTGCCATCAGTGAGTCGAGTCCAGGGAAGGAGACCCAGTACTTC. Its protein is CAISESSPGKETQYF.

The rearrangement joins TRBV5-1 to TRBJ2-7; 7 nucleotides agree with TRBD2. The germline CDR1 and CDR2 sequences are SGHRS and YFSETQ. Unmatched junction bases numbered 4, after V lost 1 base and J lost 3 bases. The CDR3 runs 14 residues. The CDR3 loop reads CASSLSGGSYEQYF. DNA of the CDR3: TGCGCCAGCAGCTTGAGCGGCGGGAGCTACGAGCAGTACTTC.

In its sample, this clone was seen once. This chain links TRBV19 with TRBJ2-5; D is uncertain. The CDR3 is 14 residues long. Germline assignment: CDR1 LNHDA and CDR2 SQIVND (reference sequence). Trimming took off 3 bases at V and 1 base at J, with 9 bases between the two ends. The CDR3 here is CASSIRSFQETQYF. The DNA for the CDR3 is TGTGCCAGTAGTATCAGGTCTTTCCAAGAGACCCAGTACTTC.

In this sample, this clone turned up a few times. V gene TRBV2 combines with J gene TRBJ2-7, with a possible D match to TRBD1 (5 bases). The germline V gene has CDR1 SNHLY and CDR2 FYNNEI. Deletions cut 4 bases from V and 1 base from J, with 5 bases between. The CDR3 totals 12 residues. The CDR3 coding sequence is TGTGCCAGCAGTGGACAGTCCTACGAGCAGTACTTC. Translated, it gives CASSGQSYEQYF. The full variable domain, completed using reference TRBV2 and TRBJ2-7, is EPEVTQTPSHQVTQMGQEVILRCVPISNHLYFYWYRQILGQKVEFLVSFYNNEISEKSEIFDDQFSVERPDGSNFTLKIRSTKLEDSAMYFCASSGQSYEQYFGPGTRLTVT.

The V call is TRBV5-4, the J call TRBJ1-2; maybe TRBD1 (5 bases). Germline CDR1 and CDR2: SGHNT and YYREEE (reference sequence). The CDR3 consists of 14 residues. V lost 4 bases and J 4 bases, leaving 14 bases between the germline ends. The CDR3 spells CASSMSEGLYGYTF. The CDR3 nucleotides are TGTGCCAGCAGCATGTCGGAGGGACTCTATGGCTACACCTTC.

The CDR3: CASSQHQNTEAFF. DNA for the CDR3: TGTGCCAGCAGCCAACATCAGAACACTGAAGCTTTCTTT. V gene TRBV7-2 combines with J gene TRBJ1-1; D remains ambiguous. CDR1 is SGHTA and CDR2 is FQGNSA in the germline V gene. V was shortened by 5 bases and J by 1 base, with 8 bases between the two germline ends. There are 13 residues in the CDR3.

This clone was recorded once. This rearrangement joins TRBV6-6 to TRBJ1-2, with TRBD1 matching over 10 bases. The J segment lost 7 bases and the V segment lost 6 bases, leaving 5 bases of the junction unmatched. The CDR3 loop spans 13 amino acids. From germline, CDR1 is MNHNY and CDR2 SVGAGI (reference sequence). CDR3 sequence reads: CASSLDRGRGYTF. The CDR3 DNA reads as TGTGCCAGCAGCCTCGACAGGGGGCGTGGCTACACCTTC.

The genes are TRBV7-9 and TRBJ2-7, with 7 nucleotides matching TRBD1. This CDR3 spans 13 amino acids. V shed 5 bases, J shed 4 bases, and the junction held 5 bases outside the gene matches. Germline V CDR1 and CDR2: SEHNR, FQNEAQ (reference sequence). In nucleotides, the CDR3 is TGTGCCAGCAGCCTTGACAGGGTTTACGAGCAGTACTTC. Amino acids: CASSLDRVYEQYF.

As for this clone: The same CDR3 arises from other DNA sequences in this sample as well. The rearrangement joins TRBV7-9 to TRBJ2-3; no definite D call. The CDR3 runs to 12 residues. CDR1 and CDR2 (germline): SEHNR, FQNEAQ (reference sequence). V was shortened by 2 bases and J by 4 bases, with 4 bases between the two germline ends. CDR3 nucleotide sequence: TGTGCCAGCAGCTTAAGGTCAGATACGCAGTATTTT. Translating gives CASSLRSDTQYF.

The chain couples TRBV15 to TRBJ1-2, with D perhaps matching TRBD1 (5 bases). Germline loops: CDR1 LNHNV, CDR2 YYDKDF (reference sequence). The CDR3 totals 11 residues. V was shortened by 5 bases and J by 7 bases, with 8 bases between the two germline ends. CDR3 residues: CATSGDSGYTF. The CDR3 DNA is TGTGCCACCAGCGGTGACAGTGGCTACACCTTC. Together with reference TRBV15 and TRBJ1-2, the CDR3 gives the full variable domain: DAMVIQNPRYQVTQFGKPVTLSCSQTLNHNVMYWYQQKSSQAPKLLFHYYDKDFNNEADTPDNFQSRRPNTSFCFLDIRSPGLGDTAMYLCATSGDSGYTFGSGTRLTVV.

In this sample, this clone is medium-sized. CDR3 residues: CASSLGQDEKLFF. CDR3 bases: TGTGCCAGCAGCTTAGGGCAGGATGAAAAACTGTTTTTT. V and J are TRBV7-6 and TRBJ1-4; unclear D gene. The CDR3 is 13 amino acids. CDR1 is SGHVS and CDR2 is FNYEAQ in the germline V gene. Trimming removed 1 base from V and 6 bases from J, with 6 bases in between.

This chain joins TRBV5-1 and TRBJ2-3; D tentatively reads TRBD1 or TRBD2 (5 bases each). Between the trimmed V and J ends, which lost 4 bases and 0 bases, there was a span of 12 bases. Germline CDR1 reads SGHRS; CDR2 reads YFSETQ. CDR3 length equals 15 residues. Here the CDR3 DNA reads TGCGCCAGCAGCCCAGTGGGGGTGAGCACAGATACGCAGTATTTT. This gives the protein CASSPVGVSTDTQYF.